This is a list of T cell receptor beta chains from one sample in a study of response to subunit inactivated influenza vaccine. TCRdb re-called the RT-PCR reads with MiXCR, one entry per CDR3 protein. The sample carries approximately 570,000 distinct CDR3 sequences, about 8% recorded once. Sequencing used PBMCs from blood, obtained around 2 years after vaccination. The origin of the receptors is a man between 45 and 75 years old who received an inactivated influenza vaccine. Each CDR3 is given with its conserved first and last residue. Fields, in order: CDR3 length, J gene, clone size, V gene, D gene, CDR3 protein, CDR3 DNA. The D gene is left open where the match is weak. Only some rows state a clone size, as once, few, many or a class for expanded clones.

length: 18; J: TRBJ2-5; size: many; V: TRBV3-1; D: -; CDR3: CASSQDRGLSGTQETQYF; DNA: TGTGCCAGCAGCCAAGATAGGGGCCTATCCGGGACTCAAGAGACCCAGTACTTC
length: 15; J: TRBJ2-7; size: many; V: TRBV5-1; D: TRBD1; CDR3: CASSLLNDRGLEQYF; DNA: TGCGCCAGCAGCTTGCTCAATGACAGGGGGCTTGAGCAGTACTTC
length: 13; J: TRBJ1-1; size: -; V: TRBV6-5; D: -; CDR3: CASSFIEGTEAFF; DNA: TGTGCCAGCAGTTTTATAGAGGGCACTGAAGCTTTCTTT
length: 13; J: TRBJ1-2; size: -; V: TRBV5-1; D: -; CDR3: CASSEQGMSGYTF; DNA: TGCGCCAGCAGCGAACAGGGAATGAGTGGCTACACCTTC
length: 12; J: TRBJ1-1; size: -; V: TRBV20-1; D: -; CDR3: CSARDPQAEAFF; DNA: TGCAGTGCTAGGGACCCCCAGGCTGAAGCTTTCTTT
length: 15; J: TRBJ2-2; size: many; V: TRBV11-2; D: -; CDR3: CASSLDSGAFGELFF; DNA: TGTGCCAGCAGCTTAGATTCCGGGGCGTTCGGGGAGCTGTTTTTT
length: 14; J: TRBJ2-7; size: -; V: TRBV28; D: -; CDR3: CASSLRDGTYEQYF; DNA: TGTGCCAGCAGTCTCCGGGACGGGACCTACGAGCAGTACTTC
length: 15; J: TRBJ2-5; size: -; V: TRBV20-1; D: TRBD2; CDR3: CSARPGLAGVETQYF; DNA: TGCAGTGCTAGACCCGGACTAGCGGGAGTAGAGACCCAGTACTTC
length: 16; J: TRBJ2-5; size: -; V: TRBV2; D: TRBD1; CDR3: CASQGTGVGFQETQYF; DNA: TGTGCCAGCCAGGGCACAGGGGTGGGGTTCCAAGAGACCCAGTACTTC
length: 16; J: TRBJ2-7; size: -; V: TRBV12-3/TRBV12-4; D: TRBD1; CDR3: CASSPGQGLLVYEQYF; DNA: TGTGCCAGCAGTCCGGGACAGGGGCTTTTAGTCTACGAGCAGTACTTC
length: 13; J: TRBJ1-3; size: few; V: TRBV3-1; D: -; CDR3: CASSQVLGNTIYF; DNA: TGTGCCAGCAGCCAAGTGTTGGGAAACACCATATATTTT
length: 17; J: TRBJ2-1; size: few; V: TRBV4-3; D: TRBD2; CDR3: CASSQDPLAGGPYEQFF; DNA: TGCGCCAGCAGCCAAGATCCCCTAGCGGGAGGGCCCTATGAGCAGTTCTTC
length: 12; J: TRBJ2-7; size: -; V: TRBV20-1; D: -; CDR3: CSAPGVPYEQYF; DNA: TGCAGCGCCCCGGGAGTGCCTTACGAGCAGTACTTC
length: 15; J: TRBJ2-3; size: few; V: TRBV5-1; D: -; CDR3: CASSLQYSSTDTQYF; DNA: TGCGCCAGCAGCTTACAATATTCTAGCACAGATACGCAGTATTTT
length: 15; J: TRBJ2-5; size: few; V: TRBV19; D: -; CDR3: CASSITGTNQETQYF; DNA: TGTGCCAGTAGTATAACCGGGACAAACCAAGAGACCCAGTACTTC
length: 17; J: TRBJ2-6; size: few; V: TRBV20-1; D: -; CDR3: CSAPRLAISSGANVLTF; DNA: TGCAGTGCTCCTCGTTTGGCGATAAGCTCTGGGGCCAACGTCCTGACTTTC
length: 15; J: TRBJ2-6; size: few; V: TRBV6-1; D: -; CDR3: CASTLTGNGANVLTF; DNA: TGTGCCAGCACTCTTACAGGGAATGGGGCCAACGTCCTGACTTTC
length: 12; J: TRBJ2-7; size: -; V: TRBV6-6; D: TRBD1; CDR3: CASADRFYEQYF; DNA: TGTGCCAGTGCGGACAGGTTCTACGAGCAGTACTTC
length: 15; J: TRBJ2-1; size: many; V: TRBV5-1; D: TRBD2; CDR3: CASSGSGGTYNEQFF; DNA: TGCGCCAGCAGCGGTAGCGGGGGGACATACAATGAGCAGTTCTTC
length: 18; J: TRBJ1-6; size: many; V: TRBV4-1; D: -; CDR3: CASSQGGLLSSYNSPLHF; DNA: TGCGCCAGCAGCCAAGGGGGACTCCTAAGCTCCTATAATTCACCCCTCCACTTT
length: 14; J: TRBJ2-7; size: -; V: TRBV30; D: -; CDR3: CAWSMIGGGAEQYF; DNA: TGTGCCTGGAGTATGATAGGCGGAGGGGCCGAGCAGTACTTC
length: 15; J: TRBJ2-7; size: many; V: TRBV5-1; D: TRBD2; CDR3: CASSLASGRPYEQYF; DNA: TGTGCCAGCAGCTTAGCTAGCGGGAGGCCCTACGAGCAGTACTTC
length: 15; J: TRBJ2-5; size: many; V: TRBV10-3; D: TRBD1; CDR3: CAISEEGGQGETQYF; DNA: TGTGCCATCAGTGAGGAAGGAGGACAGGGTGAGACCCAGTACTTC
length: 13; J: TRBJ2-2; size: many; V: TRBV28; D: -; CDR3: CASIDRNTGELFF; DNA: TGTGCCAGCATTGATCGGAACACCGGGGAGCTGTTTTTT
length: 15; J: TRBJ2-2; size: many; V: TRBV18; D: -; CDR3: CASSPPGVLTGELFF; DNA: TGTGCCAGCTCACCACCAGGCGTTCTTACCGGGGAGCTGTTTTTT
length: 17; J: TRBJ2-1; size: many; V: TRBV4-1; D: TRBD2; CDR3: CASSQVASGWTYNEQFF; DNA: TGCGCCAGCAGCCAAGTTGCTAGCGGGTGGACCTACAATGAGCAGTTCTTC
length: 14; J: TRBJ2-7; size: -; V: TRBV20-1; D: -; CDR3: CSVLTGSRSYEQYF; DNA: TGCAGTGTATTAACAGGGTCTAGGTCCTACGAGCAGTACTTC
length: 17; J: TRBJ2-2; size: few; V: TRBV3-1; D: TRBD1; CDR3: CASSQDGAGGYTGELFF; DNA: TGTGCCAGCAGCCAAGATGGGGCAGGGGGATACACCGGGGAGCTGTTTTTT
length: 14; J: TRBJ1-1; size: few; V: TRBV11-2; D: -; CDR3: CASRLTEMNTEAFF; DNA: TGTGCCAGCAGACTGACAGAAATGAACACTGAAGCTTTCTTT
length: 14; J: TRBJ2-3; size: few; V: TRBV5-1; D: TRBD2; CDR3: CASKASGGPGTQYF; DNA: TGCGCCAGCAAGGCTAGCGGGGGCCCTGGTACGCAGTATTTT
length: 14; J: TRBJ2-1; size: -; V: TRBV28; D: -; CDR3: CASSPHDSDNEQFF; DNA: TGTGCCAGCAGTCCACACGACTCCGACAATGAGCAGTTCTTC
length: 16; J: TRBJ1-5; size: -; V: TRBV6-2/TRBV6-3; D: TRBD1; CDR3: CASSPTGTGRNHPQHF; DNA: TGTGCCAGCAGTCCCACCGGGACAGGACGCAATCATCCCCAGCATTTT
length: 13; J: TRBJ2-7; size: few; V: TRBV5-5; D: -; CDR3: CASSRVGESVQYF; DNA: TGTGCCAGCAGCCGGGTAGGTGAGTCGGTGCAGTACTTC
length: 14; J: TRBJ1-2; size: -; V: TRBV25-1; D: TRBD1; CDR3: CASSGGQASRGYTF; DNA: TGTGCCAGCAGTGGCGGACAGGCGTCGAGAGGCTACACCTTC
length: 14; J: TRBJ1-3; size: few; V: TRBV20-1; D: TRBD1; CDR3: CSARRGQGENTIYF; DNA: TGCAGTGCTAGGAGGGGACAGGGGGAAAACACCATATATTTT
length: 13; J: TRBJ2-7; size: few; V: TRBV5-6; D: -; CDR3: CASSLVETYEQYF; DNA: TGTGCCAGCAGCTTGGTCGAGACCTACGAGCAGTACTTC
length: 14; J: TRBJ1-5; size: many; V: TRBV20-1; D: -; CDR3: CSALRGISNQPQHF; DNA: TGCAGTGCTCTCCGGGGAATTAGCAATCAGCCCCAGCATTTT
length: 15; J: TRBJ2-2; size: -; V: TRBV5-1; D: -; CDR3: CASSLAVQNTGELFF; DNA: TGCGCCAGCAGCTTGGCCGTACAGAACACCGGGGAGCTGTTTTTT
length: 11; J: TRBJ2-5; size: many; V: TRBV3-1; D: -; CDR3: CASSQVETQYF; DNA: TGTGCCAGCAGCCAAGTGGAGACCCAGTACTTC
length: 14; J: TRBJ1-5; size: many; V: TRBV12-3/TRBV12-4; D: TRBD1; CDR3: CASTRDSPNQPQHF; DNA: TGTGCCAGCACCAGGGACAGCCCCAATCAGCCCCAGCATTTT
length: 16; J: TRBJ2-7; size: -; V: TRBV20-1; D: TRBD1; CDR3: CSANMGLGQGKNEQYF; DNA: TGCAGTGCTAACATGGGTTTGGGACAGGGTAAGAACGAGCAGTACTTC
length: 15; J: TRBJ2-1; size: -; V: TRBV24-1; D: -; CDR3: CATSGRDAAMNEQFF; DNA: TGTGCCACCAGTGGAAGGGACGCGGCGATGAATGAGCAGTTCTTC
length: 11; J: TRBJ1-2; size: few; V: TRBV11-2; D: TRBD1; CDR3: CASSFDRDYTF; DNA: TGTGCCAGCAGCTTCGACAGGGACTACACCTTC
length: 13; J: TRBJ2-2; size: -; V: TRBV29-1; D: TRBD2; CDR3: CSVAGGPTGELFF; DNA: TGCAGCGTAGCGGGGGGTCCCACCGGGGAGCTGTTTTTT
length: 15; J: TRBJ2-7; size: few; V: TRBV7-2; D: TRBD2; CDR3: CASSMTSGGVYEQYF; DNA: TGTGCCAGCAGCATGACTAGCGGGGGGGTCTACGAGCAGTACTTC
length: 12; J: TRBJ2-7; size: -; V: TRBV28; D: TRBD1; CDR3: CATNRGAYEQYF; DNA: TGTGCCACCAACAGGGGGGCCTACGAGCAGTACTTC
length: 14; J: TRBJ2-1; size: many; V: TRBV5-6; D: -; CDR3: CASSPPLYYNEQFF; DNA: TGTGCCAGCAGCCCCCCCCTTTACTACAATGAGCAGTTCTTC
length: 12; J: TRBJ2-1; size: few; V: TRBV11-2; D: -; CDR3: CASRSRVHEQFF; DNA: TGTGCCAGCAGGTCCAGGGTCCATGAGCAGTTCTTC
length: 14; J: TRBJ1-2; size: few; V: TRBV4-1; D: -; CDR3: CASSPATANYGYTF; DNA: TGCGCCAGCAGCCCTGCGACAGCCAACTATGGCTACACCTTC
length: 14; J: TRBJ2-3; size: many; V: TRBV29-1; D: TRBD2; CDR3: CSVGLARSTDTQYF; DNA: TGCAGCGTGGGACTAGCACGGAGCACAGATACGCAGTATTTT
length: 15; J: TRBJ2-7; size: many; V: TRBV4-2; D: -; CDR3: CASSQDRNSRGEQYF; DNA: TGTGCCAGCAGCCAAGATCGGAACAGCCGAGGCGAGCAGTACTTC
length: 17; J: TRBJ2-1; size: many; V: TRBV5-1; D: TRBD1; CDR3: CASSLDSPGQVYNEQFF; DNA: TGCGCCAGCAGCTTGGATTCTCCGGGACAGGTCTACAATGAGCAGTTCTTC